This TCR beta chain was observed in a study of shared clonotypes between healthy human individuals (TCRdb year 2020). General notes on the study: The cohort comprised a couple of women and a few men aged 18 to 49 years. To increase sequencing depth and limit assay-specific biases, different laboratories used diverse techniques to prepare libraries and sequence TCR repertoires. Blood TCR repertoires of about five healthy adults were deeply sequenced to estimate repertoire size and the extent of clonotype sharing between individuals. Each donor's leukapheresis produced roughly between roughly 0.85 and 10 billion PBMCs.

Healthy HIV-negative adults with no recently reported acute infections or vaccinations were included as donors. Every donor was a Caucasian adult living in Nashville, Tennessee, USA. In the unsorted samples, approximately 85 million PBMCs were counted, and genomic DNA was extracted using the QIAamp DNA Blood Mini kit. Blood was collected by leukapheresis, and PBMCs were isolated by Ficoll-Histopaque density gradient centrifugation and then cryopreserved in liquid nitrogen vapor phase. Via the germline V gene (reference sequence), CDR1 is LNHDA and CDR2 SQIVND. The cysteine opens and the phenylalanine closes a CDR3 of 15 amino acids. The only DNA kept is the CDR3, 45 bases in frame from the first base. V gives up 3 bases and J gives up 2 bases, and the segment between their germline ends measures 13 bases. Concerning this clone itself: Its binding antigen is unknown. No much larger clonotype is one base removed from it; base qualities were not supplied.

Broader findings and caveats from the paper: Based on pairwise subsampling, the degree of clonotype sharing among donors was expected to be affected by sequencing depth. Because the study included only a small number of donors, the genetic and exposure-history diversity represented was limited. Only blood was sampled, and tissue TCR repertoires likely differ from those in blood.

TCR CDR3 regions were amplified from genomic DNA by multiplex PCR using the deep immunoSEQ assay. Extracted genomic DNA from each cell subset was distributed evenly across all wells of several immunoSEQ 96-well plates, and each plate was treated as a replicate. For unsorted PBMC, 300 ng of genomic DNA, equivalent to roughly 30,000 T cell genomes, went into each replicate PCR. Genomic DNA from unsorted PBMC was sequenced over ten immunoSEQ deep assay plates. Purified libraries were measured with a Qubit 3.0 fluorometer, size-checked on a Bioanalyzer 2100, and measured again with the KAPA Library Quantification kit. A separate single-read 150-cycle Illumina NextSeq 550 flow cell was used to sequence each immunoSEQ 96-well plate. As for the authors' bioinformatics: The immunoSEQ output contained only junctional sequences without quality scores, so filtering could not match that applied to full-length reads. Sequences were annotated with PyIR, a Python wrapper for IgBLAST v1.9, using IMGT germline references to assign V/J genes and CDR3. Any read was removed if the V/J assignment was weak (E-value above 1e-6), the CDR3 was missing, or the read contained stop codons, out-of-frame junctions, or ambiguous translated residues. V3J clonotypes were defined as sequences sharing the same inferred V gene, J gene, and CDR3 amino acid sequence. Percentage overlap between repertoires was computed as shared unique clonotypes divided by the size of the smaller repertoire. Richness of each repertoire was evaluated using RTK rarefaction, the Chao1 estimator, and Recon v2.1 estimates of unobserved clonotypes. TCRdb carries this immuneACCESS record with in-frame sequences only. Its versions omit some clonotypes, under half of them owing to an unresolved V gene in the studies checked, with the rest unexplained. For V, J and clone size, that table is used; D and trimming come from the DNA. Within this sample are 450,000 or so clones, with 60% to 80% of them counted one time only. About 11% of the sample goes to the ten largest clones.

The sequencing sample was made of PBMCs. This sequence originates from a woman aged 40 to 50 in good health. Some clones in this sample may be carry-over from other donors' samples. This chain is built from TRBV19 and TRBJ1-2; a tentative D call is TRBD1 (5 bases match). The nucleotide sequence is given as TGTGCCAGTAGTATTCCGGCAGGGAAAAACTATGGCTACACCTTC. Its amino acids are CASSIPAGKNYGYTF.